The 11 T cell receptor beta chains below were found in one sample sequenced in a study of CD8 T cells in Susac syndrome. The authors reverse transcribed roughly 0.5 to 1 ug RNA with random hexamers. TCRdb re-analysed the immunoSEQ multiplex PCR reads in MiXCR, keeping a single row per CDR3 protein. The table has 130,000 to 150,000 distinct CDR3 sequences, approximately 96% seen once; the top ten hold roughly 0.084%. Sequenced input: CD4+ T cells from PBMCs. Every receptor here comes from a human donor with Susac syndrome.

The chain employs TRBV2 and TRBJ2-5; D may be TRBD1 (6 bases). The ends were cut back, 6 bases at V and 1 base at J, with 12 bases in the middle. In germline, CDR1 is SNHLY, CDR2 FYNNEI. The CDR3 is 14 amino acids. This CDR3 reads CASSLQGFQETQYF. CDR3 bases: TGTGCCAGCAGCCTACAGGGTTTCCAAGAGACCCAGTACTTC.

The chain links TRBV6-5 to TRBJ2-7, with 8 bases fitting TRBD1. Germline CDR1 is MNHEY and CDR2 is SVGAGI. The CDR3 has 15 residues. The V segment lost 8 bases and the J segment 3 bases; nucleotides outside the gene matches: 12. CDR3 residues: CASSPWTGRVYEQYF. The CDR3 nucleotides are TGTGCCAGCTCTCCCTGGACAGGGAGAGTCTACGAGCAGTACTTC.

V and J are TRBV9 and TRBJ2-3; TRBD2 is a possible D gene (7 bases). The germline gives CDR1 SGDLS, CDR2 YYNGEE. Trimming left V 5 bases short and J 1 base short, with 11 bases between. The CDR3 has 14 residues. The CDR3 is CASRRGAGTDTQYF. The CDR3 DNA is TGTGCCAGCAGACGGGGGGCTGGCACAGATACGCAGTATTTT.

J is TRBJ2-1 and V is TRBV5-6; TRBD1 matches 9 bases. Germline V gene lookup returns CDR1 SGHDT and CDR2 YYEEEE. V dropped 0 bases and J dropped 2; count of bases not matched to a gene: 6. CDR3 length: 17 residues. Written as DNA, the CDR3 is TGTGCCAGCAGCTTGGAGTCGGGACAGGGCACCTACAATGAGCAGTTCTTC. Translated: CASSLESGQGTYNEQFF.

The DNA for the CDR3 is TGTGCCAGCAGCCCCACAGGGGGCTGGGCCGGGGAGCTGTTTTTT. Its protein is CASSPTGGWAGELFF. The rearrangement joins TRBV14 to TRBJ2-2; 9 nucleotides line up with TRBD1. Trimming at V came to 4 bases and at J to 6 bases, leaving 6 bases not matched to a gene. The germline CDR1 and CDR2 sequences are SGHDN and FVKESK. This CDR3 is built from 15 residues.

The J gene is TRBJ2-7, the V gene TRBV5-1; 7 bases are a match to TRBD1. Trimming took 3 bases from V and 3 from J; bases not matched to a gene: 6. CDR1 is SGHRS, CDR2 YFSETQ, per germline. The CDR3 totals 14 residues. The CDR3 nucleotides read TGCGCCAGCAGCTCTGGACAGGCCCTCTACGAGCAGTACTTC. Its translation is CASSSGQALYEQYF.

This rearrangement joins TRBV6-4 to TRBJ2-1; the match to TRBD2 covers 11 bases. CDR3 length equals 16 residues. Germline CDR1 reads MRHNA; CDR2 reads SNTAGT. Trimming cost V 6 bases and J 4 bases; bases outside gene matches: 8. Here the CDR3 DNA reads TGTGCCAGCAGCCCTTCGACTAGCGGGGTATACAATGAGCAGTTCTTC. Encoded protein: CASSPSTSGVYNEQFF.

The chain carries TRBV7-9 and TRBJ2-3; tentative D call: TRBD2 (6 bases). CDR1 and CDR2 from the germline V gene are SEHNR and FQNEAQ (reference sequence). V lost 3 bases and J lost 2, with 12 bases in between. The CDR3 consists of 15 residues. This CDR3 reads CASSLGTAHTDTQYF. The CDR3 nucleotides are TGTGCCAGCAGCTTGGGGACTGCTCACACAGATACGCAGTATTTT.

This chain joins TRBV4-1 and TRBJ1-6; D not certain. The CDR3 consists of 16 residues. From germline, CDR1 is MGHRA and CDR2 YSYEKL. V lost 0 bases, J lost 6 bases, and 12 bases lay in between. CDR3 coding DNA: TGCGCCAGCAGCCAAGACCCACAGTCGGTTAATTCACCCCTCCACTTT. Its translation is CASSQDPQSVNSPLHF.

The chain has TRBV20-1 and TRBJ2-1; D gene ambiguous. CDR3 size: 14 residues. Germline CDR1 DFQATT, CDR2 SNEGSKA (reference sequence). Trimming left V 5 bases short and J 4 bases short, with 15 bases between. This chain's CDR3 is CSAVIATLYNEQFF. CDR3 bases: TGCAGTGCTGTCATTGCTACACTATACAATGAGCAGTTCTTC.

The V gene is TRBV7-9, the J gene TRBJ1-6; 8 nucleotides line up with TRBD1. This CDR3 comprises 14 residues. Trimming took 7 bases from V and 8 from J; bases not matched to a gene: 7. In germline, CDR1 is SEHNR, CDR2 FQNEAQ (reference sequence). CDR3 nucleotides: TGTGCCAGCAACCAAGTGACAGGGGATTCACCCCTCCACTTT. It yields the protein CASNQVTGDSPLHF.